This T cell receptor (beta chain) is from a study of shared clonotypes between healthy human individuals. Whole-study context: A donor's plate count was three for CD4 naive and three for CD4 memory; CD8 naive had two and CD8 memory one. Whole-study results and caveats: Exclusively blood specimens were collected; tissue repertoires likely differ.

CDR3 length: 18 residues. The trim removed 1 base at V and 2 bases at J, leaving 9 bases unmatched. Per the germline V gene, CDR1 is MGHRA and CDR2 is YSYEKL. CD45RO-negative, CCR7-selected cells formed the naive CD8 fraction, which excluded terminally differentiated effector memory CD45RA+ cells. On this clone itself: Its matching antigen is unknown.

Each subset's genomic DNA was shared equally among a number of immunoSEQ plates. Tens of thousands of T cell genomes, or approximately 190 ng DNA, went into the sorted-subset replicate PCRs. The protocol was immunoSEQ multiplex PCR, while the TCRdb copy is restricted to in-frame clones and leaves out a portion. Here the sample spans approximately 600,000 clones, around 96% being singletons. Material for sequencing was naive CD8+ T cells sorted from blood. The clonotype was recovered from a woman in her 30s in good health. The chain couples TRBV4-1 to TRBJ2-7; TRBD2 matches at 12 bases. CDR3: CASSQGSPRTSGTYEQYF. CDR3 sequence (DNA): TGCGCCAGCAGCCAAGGTTCCCCTAGGACTAGCGGGACCTACGAGCAGTACTTC.